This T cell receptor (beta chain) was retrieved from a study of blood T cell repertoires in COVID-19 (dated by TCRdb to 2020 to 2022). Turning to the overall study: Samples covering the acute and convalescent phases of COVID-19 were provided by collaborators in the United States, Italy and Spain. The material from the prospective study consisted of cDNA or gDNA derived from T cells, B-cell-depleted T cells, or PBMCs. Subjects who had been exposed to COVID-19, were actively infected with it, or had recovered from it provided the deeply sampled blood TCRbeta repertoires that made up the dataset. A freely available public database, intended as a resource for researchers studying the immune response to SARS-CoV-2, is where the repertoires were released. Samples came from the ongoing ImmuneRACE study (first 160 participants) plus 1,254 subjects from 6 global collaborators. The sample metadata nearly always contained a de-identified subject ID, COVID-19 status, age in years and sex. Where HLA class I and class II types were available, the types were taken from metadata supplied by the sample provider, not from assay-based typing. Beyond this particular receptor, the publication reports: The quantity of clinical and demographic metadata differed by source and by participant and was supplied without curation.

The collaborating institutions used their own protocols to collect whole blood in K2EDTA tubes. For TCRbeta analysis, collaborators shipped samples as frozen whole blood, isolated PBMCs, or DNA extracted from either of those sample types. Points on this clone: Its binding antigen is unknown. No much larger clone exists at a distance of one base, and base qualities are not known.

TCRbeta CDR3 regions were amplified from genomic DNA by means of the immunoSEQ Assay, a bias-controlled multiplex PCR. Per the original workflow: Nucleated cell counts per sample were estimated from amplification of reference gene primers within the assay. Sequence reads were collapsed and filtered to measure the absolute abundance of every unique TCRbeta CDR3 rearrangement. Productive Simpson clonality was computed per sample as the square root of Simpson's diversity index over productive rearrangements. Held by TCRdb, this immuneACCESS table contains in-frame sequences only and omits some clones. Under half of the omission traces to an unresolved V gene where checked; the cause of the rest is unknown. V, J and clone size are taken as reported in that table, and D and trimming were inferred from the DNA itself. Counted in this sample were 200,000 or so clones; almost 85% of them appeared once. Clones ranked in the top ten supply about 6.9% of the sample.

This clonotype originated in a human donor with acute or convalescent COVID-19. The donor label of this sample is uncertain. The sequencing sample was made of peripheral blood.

CDR3 loop: CASSSGLAGTGELFF. The DNA is as follows: TGTGCCAGCAGTTCGGGACTAGCGGGGACCGGGGAGCTGTTTTTT. The chain is made from TRBV27 and TRBJ2-2; the central 13 bases match TRBD2. The germline V gene (reference sequence) supplies CDR1 MNHEY and CDR2 SMNVEV. The CDR3 has 15 amino acids, counting the end cysteine and phenylalanine. Kept here is only the CDR3 DNA, which spans 45 bases and is read in frame from base 1. Ends trimmed: V by 4 bases, J by 5 bases; bases unmatched to a gene: 1.